Listed below are T cell receptor beta chains from one sample, sequenced in a study of OX40 agonist ivuxolimab in advanced cancers. Repertoires were generated with immunoSEQ multiplex PCR, while TCRdb's copy carries only in-frame clones and drops some. The sample has 70,000 to 95,000 clones; about 86% are singletons. Specimen: CD4+ or CD8+ T cells sorted from blood, collected in a trial of the OX40 agonist ivuxolimab. These receptors came from an adult with an advanced solid tumor such as melanoma, head and neck, liver or kidney cancer. Each CDR3 is given with its conserved first and last residue. The order of the fields is clone size, J gene, D gene, V gene, CDR3 DNA, CDR3 protein. A D gene is named only where the DNA matches it firmly. Clone size appears in some rows only: once, few, many, or a class for an expanded clone.

clone size: NA; J gene: TRBJ2-7; D gene: TRBD1; V gene: TRBV7-2; CDR3 DNA: TGTGCCAGCAGCTTAAAGGGACAGGGGTCCTACGAGCAGTACTTC; CDR3 protein: CASSLKGQGSYEQYF
clone size: NA; J gene: TRBJ1-2; D gene: NA; V gene: TRBV6-1; CDR3 DNA: TGTGCCAGCAGTGAAGCAGGGAACTATGGCTACACCTTC; CDR3 protein: CASSEAGNYGYTF
clone size: NA; J gene: TRBJ2-1; D gene: TRBD2; V gene: TRBV7-9; CDR3 DNA: TGTGCCATCCGGAGCGGGGGGGCCTCCTACAATGAGCAGTTCTTC; CDR3 protein: CAIRSGGASYNEQFF
clone size: NA; J gene: TRBJ2-7; D gene: NA; V gene: TRBV5-1; CDR3 DNA: TGCGCCAGCAGCCATGGAGGGGGCGAGGGCGAGCAGTACTTC; CDR3 protein: CASSHGGGEGEQYF
clone size: once; J gene: TRBJ1-2; D gene: TRBD1; V gene: TRBV7-6; CDR3 DNA: TGTGCCAGCAGCAAACTATCAGGGGGCTATGGCTACACCTTC; CDR3 protein: CASSKLSGGYGYTF
clone size: NA; J gene: TRBJ2-3; D gene: TRBD2; V gene: TRBV11-2; CDR3 DNA: TGTGCCAGCAGCCCTAGCGGGGGGGCAATAGATACGCAGTATTTT; CDR3 protein: CASSPSGGAIDTQYF
clone size: NA; J gene: TRBJ2-5; D gene: NA; V gene: TRBV11-3; CDR3 DNA: TGTGCCAGCAGCCTGGGGGAGACCCAGTACTTC; CDR3 protein: CASSLGETQYF
clone size: NA; J gene: TRBJ1-2; D gene: NA; V gene: TRBV6-5; CDR3 DNA: TGTGCCAGCAGCGAGGGACAACGAAACTATGGCTACACCTTC; CDR3 protein: CASSEGQRNYGYTF
clone size: NA; J gene: TRBJ1-1; D gene: NA; V gene: TRBV7-2; CDR3 DNA: TGTGCCAGCAGCCGGGTCCTCACGGGGAACACTGAAGCTTTCTTT; CDR3 protein: CASSRVLTGNTEAFF
clone size: NA; J gene: TRBJ2-7; D gene: NA; V gene: TRBV28; CDR3 DNA: TGTGCCAGCACCGGCGGGGGCCTATCCTACGAGCAGTACTTC; CDR3 protein: CASTGGGLSYEQYF
clone size: NA; J gene: TRBJ2-5; D gene: NA; V gene: TRBV7-9; CDR3 DNA: TGTGCCAGCAGCCTCCAAGGTCCGGAGACCCAGTACTTC; CDR3 protein: CASSLQGPETQYF
clone size: NA; J gene: TRBJ2-5; D gene: NA; V gene: TRBV29-1; CDR3 DNA: TGCAGCGCTAATAGGGGTTATGAGACCCAGTACTTC; CDR3 protein: CSANRGYETQYF
clone size: NA; J gene: TRBJ2-3; D gene: NA; V gene: TRBV5-1; CDR3 DNA: TGCGCCAGCAGCTCCACCAGGGGTAGCTTGGGGTATTTT; CDR3 protein: CASSSTRGSLGYF
clone size: NA; J gene: TRBJ2-5; D gene: NA; V gene: TRBV7-2; CDR3 DNA: TGTGCCAGCAGCCGTCCGCTTGGGTGGGGGACCCAGTACTTC; CDR3 protein: CASSRPLGWGTQYF
clone size: NA; J gene: TRBJ1-4; D gene: TRBD1; V gene: TRBV5-5; CDR3 DNA: TGTGCCAGCAGTACACGGACAGGGGGCGAGACTAATGAAAAACTGTTTTTT; CDR3 protein: CASSTRTGGETNEKLFF
clone size: NA; J gene: TRBJ2-3; D gene: NA; V gene: TRBV5-4; CDR3 DNA: TGTGCCAGCAGCCGATCCACAGATACGCAGTATTTT; CDR3 protein: CASSRSTDTQYF
clone size: NA; J gene: TRBJ1-6; D gene: NA; V gene: TRBV6-9; CDR3 DNA: TGTGCCAGCAGTTACGTCTCGATTAATTCACCCCTCCACTTT; CDR3 protein: CASSYVSINSPLHF
clone size: NA; J gene: TRBJ2-3; D gene: NA; V gene: TRBV5-1; CDR3 DNA: TGCGCCAGCAGCTTGGTGGGGCTAGATGCAGATACGCAGTATTTT; CDR3 protein: CASSLVGLDADTQYF
clone size: NA; J gene: TRBJ2-7; D gene: TRBD1; V gene: TRBV5-5; CDR3 DNA: TGTGCCAGCAGCCGAGGACAGGGGGCGGGAGAGCAGTACTTC; CDR3 protein: CASSRGQGAGEQYF
clone size: NA; J gene: TRBJ1-5; D gene: NA; V gene: TRBV4-2; CDR3 DNA: TGTGCCAGCAGCCGACAGCCTAATCAGCCCCAGCATTTT; CDR3 protein: CASSRQPNQPQHF
clone size: NA; J gene: TRBJ2-2; D gene: NA; V gene: TRBV4-1; CDR3 DNA: TGCGCCAGCAGCCAAGATTGGGATGGTTCCATTGACGGGGAGCTGTTTTTT; CDR3 protein: CASSQDWDGSIDGELFF
clone size: NA; J gene: TRBJ1-2; D gene: TRBD1; V gene: TRBV7-9; CDR3 DNA: TGTGCCAGCAGCTCCGGACAGGGGAGGAACTATGGCTACACCTTC; CDR3 protein: CASSSGQGRNYGYTF
clone size: NA; J gene: TRBJ2-7; D gene: NA; V gene: TRBV7-8; CDR3 DNA: TGTGCCAGCAGCCCCCTGAGGGAGCTCTCCTACGAGCAGTACTTC; CDR3 protein: CASSPLRELSYEQYF
clone size: NA; J gene: TRBJ2-2; D gene: NA; V gene: TRBV7-3; CDR3 DNA: TGTGCCAGCAGCCCGCAAGGCGCGAACACCGGGGAGCTGTTTTTT; CDR3 protein: CASSPQGANTGELFF
clone size: NA; J gene: TRBJ1-1; D gene: NA; V gene: TRBV27; CDR3 DNA: TGTGCCAGCAGTTTCAGGGGGAACACTGAAGCTTTCTTT; CDR3 protein: CASSFRGNTEAFF
clone size: NA; J gene: TRBJ1-5; D gene: NA; V gene: TRBV7-3; CDR3 DNA: TGTGCCAGCAGCTTAGAGGGGAGTCGTTGGGTGACCCAGCATTTT; CDR3 protein: CASSLEGSRWVTQHF